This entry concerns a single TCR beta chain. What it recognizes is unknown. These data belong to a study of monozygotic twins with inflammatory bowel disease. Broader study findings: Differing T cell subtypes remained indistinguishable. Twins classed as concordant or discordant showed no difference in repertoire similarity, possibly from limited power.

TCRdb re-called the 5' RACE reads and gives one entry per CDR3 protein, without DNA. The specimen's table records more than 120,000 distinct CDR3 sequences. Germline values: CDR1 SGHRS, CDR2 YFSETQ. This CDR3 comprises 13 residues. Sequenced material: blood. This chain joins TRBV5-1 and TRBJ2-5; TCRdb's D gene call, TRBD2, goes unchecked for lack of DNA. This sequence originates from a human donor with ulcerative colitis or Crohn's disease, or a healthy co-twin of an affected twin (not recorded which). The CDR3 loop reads CASSLRGGETQYF.